The rows below give T cell receptor beta chains drawn from one sample of a study of cytomegalovirus exposure and HLA in healthy donors. The repertoire was sequenced with immunoSEQ multiplex PCR; TCRdb's copy has only in-frame clones and lacks some. This table lists tens of thousands of clones. Sequencing was done on a sample of PBMCs. The receptors here all came from a male donor in good health and CMV-seropositive. Both conserved end residues are part of each CDR3. Each record gives: clone size, J gene, D gene, V gene, CDR3 protein, CDR3 DNA. A D gene is named only where the DNA matches it firmly. Clone size, where shown, is once, few, many, or a class for clones that have expanded.

>-|TRBJ2-7|TRBD1|TRBV5-1
CASLGQGGEQYF
TGCGCCAGCTTGGGACAGGGAGGCGAGCAGTACTTC
>-|TRBJ1-1|TRBD1|TRBV7-2
CASSLGDRGVNTEAFF
TGTGCCAGCAGCTTAGGGGACAGGGGTGTGAACACTGAAGCTTTCTTT
>-|TRBJ1-2|-|TRBV5-4
CASSLGSGQDGYTF
TGTGCCAGCAGCTTGGGATCAGGGCAGGATGGCTACACCTTC
>-|TRBJ1-2|TRBD1|TRBV2
CASSDSGTGDGYTF
TGTGCCAGCAGTGATAGTGGGACAGGGGATGGCTACACCTTC
>-|TRBJ2-1|TRBD2|TRBV5-6
CASSRTSGTYNEQFF
TGTGCCAGCAGTCGGACTAGCGGGACATACAATGAGCAGTTCTTC
>-|TRBJ1-2|-|TRBV13
CASSRGGAMGGGYTF
TGTGCCAGCAGCCGCGGGGGGGCCATGGGAGGTGGCTACACCTTC
>-|TRBJ2-7|-|TRBV18
CASSAGLYGSGADEQYF
TGTGCCAGCTCGGCAGGTCTTTACGGGAGTGGGGCGGACGAGCAGTACTTC
>-|TRBJ1-1|TRBD1|TRBV6-6
CASSPTGGTEAFF
TGTGCCAGCAGTCCGACAGGGGGCACTGAAGCTTTCTTT
>-|TRBJ1-2|-|TRBV29-1
CSVFREHGYTF
TGCAGCGTTTTCAGGGAACATGGCTACACCTTC
>-|TRBJ1-2|-|TRBV6-1
CASSDLVDYYGYTF
TGTGCCAGCAGCGACTTGGTAGATTACTATGGCTACACCTTC
>-|TRBJ2-7|-|TRBV5-1
CASSLNQGEQYF
TGCGCCAGCAGCTTGAATCAGGGCGAGCAGTACTTC
>-|TRBJ1-5|-|TRBV27
CASSVLQGNQPQHF
TGTGCCAGCAGTGTACTACAGGGAAATCAGCCCCAGCATTTT
>-|TRBJ1-4|-|TRBV5-1
CASSLRLNEKLFF
TGCGCCAGCAGCTTGAGACTAAATGAAAAACTGTTTTTT
>-|TRBJ2-5|-|TRBV18
CASSITSLLVQETQYF
TGTGCCAGCTCTATTACTAGCCTCCTGGTCCAAGAGACCCAGTACTTC
>-|TRBJ2-1|-|TRBV11-3
CASSLDFGSYNEQFF
TGTGCCAGCAGCTTAGATTTCGGGTCCTACAATGAGCAGTTCTTC
>-|TRBJ2-6|-|TRBV5-1
CASSLSSGANVLTF
TGCGCCAGCAGCCTAAGCTCTGGGGCCAACGTCCTGACTTTC
>-|TRBJ1-2|-|TRBV2
CASSEKTPSGYTF
TGTGCCAGCAGCGAGAAGACACCTTCGGGCTACACCTTC
>-|TRBJ2-7|TRBD2|TRBV27
CASSGLAERGYEQYF
TGTGCCAGCTCTGGACTAGCGGAAAGGGGCTACGAGCAGTACTTC
>-|TRBJ1-3|-|TRBV2
CASSLHRVSSGNTIYF
TGTGCCAGCAGTCTCCACAGGGTTAGTTCTGGAAACACCATATATTTT
>-|TRBJ1-1|-|TRBV6-5
CASSFRGGTEAFF
TGTGCCAGCAGTTTTAGGGGGGGCACTGAAGCTTTCTTT
>-|TRBJ1-2|TRBD1|TRBV30
CALGQGRMGYTF
TGTGCCTTGGGACAGGGACGAATGGGCTACACCTTC
>-|TRBJ2-7|TRBD1|TRBV30
CAWNRPGQSHEQYF
TGTGCCTGGAATCGTCCGGGACAGTCCCACGAGCAGTACTTC
>large|TRBJ1-4|-|TRBV2
CASWPGHTNEKLFF
TGTGCCAGTTGGCCGGGACATACTAATGAAAAACTGTTTTTT
>-|TRBJ2-1|-|TRBV4-1
CASSQDFTGSSYNEQFF
TGCGCCAGCAGCCAAGACTTTACGGGAAGCTCCTACAATGAGCAGTTCTTC
>-|TRBJ1-2|-|TRBV7-9
CASSLDARNNYGYTF
TGTGCCAGCAGCTTAGATGCGAGAAATAACTATGGCTACACCTTC
>-|TRBJ2-5|TRBD2|TRBV7-9
CASSLGLAGRETQYF
TGTGCCAGCAGCTTAGGACTAGCGGGGAGGGAGACCCAGTACTTC
>-|TRBJ2-1|TRBD2|TRBV9
CASSSGLASYNEQFF
TGTGCCAGCAGCTCCGGACTAGCGTCCTACAATGAGCAGTTCTTC
>-|TRBJ2-5|TRBD1|TRBV6-6
CASTSRARDRQETQYF
TGTGCCAGCACTTCTAGAGCTCGGGACAGACAAGAGACCCAGTACTTC
>-|TRBJ1-4|TRBD1|TRBV7-9
CASSVGTDNNEKLFF
TGTGCCAGCAGCGTGGGGACAGACAATAATGAAAAACTGTTTTTT
>-|TRBJ2-7|TRBD1|TRBV29-1
CSVPGQDVYEQYF
TGCAGCGTCCCGGGACAGGACGTGTACGAGCAGTACTTC
>-|TRBJ2-1|-|TRBV6-1
CASSGGGYIDNEQFF
TGTGCCAGCAGTGGAGGGGGTTACATTGACAATGAGCAGTTCTTC
>-|TRBJ1-2|-|TRBV7-9
CASSEDKLPSRNF
TGTGCCAGCAGCGAGGACAAGCTACCGTCTCGCAACTTC
>-|TRBJ2-3|TRBD2|TRBV27
CASSFLTSGSDTQYF
TGTGCCAGCAGTTTCTTAACTAGCGGGTCAGATACGCAGTATTTT
>-|TRBJ1-4|-|TRBV5-1
CASSLDPLKDRSNEKLFF
TGCGCCAGCAGCTTGGACCCGCTTAAAGACAGATCTAATGAAAAACTGTTTTTT
>-|TRBJ2-1|TRBD2|TRBV13
CASSRGTSGRRLGNEQFF
TGTGCCAGCAGCCGCGGGACTAGCGGGAGGAGACTTGGGAATGAGCAGTTCTTC
>-|TRBJ2-5|-|TRBV5-1
CASSVVGGETQYF
TGCGCCAGCAGCGTGGTGGGAGGAGAGACCCAGTACTTC
>-|TRBJ2-7|TRBD2|TRBV9
CASSVRTGLDNEQYF
TGTGCCAGCAGCGTCCGTACGGGACTAGACAACGAGCAGTACTTC
>-|TRBJ2-7|TRBD2|TRBV4-3
CASSQEGGRSYEQYF
TGCGCCAGCAGCCAAGAGGGCGGGAGATCCTACGAGCAGTACTTC
>-|TRBJ2-7|-|TRBV10-3
CAISESRRDSYEQYF
TGTGCCATCAGTGAGTCCCGACGGGACTCCTACGAGCAGTACTTC
>-|TRBJ1-3|-|TRBV9
CASSVESGASGNTIYF
TGTGCCAGCAGCGTAGAATCAGGCGCCTCTGGAAACACCATATATTTT
>-|TRBJ1-1|-|TRBV7-8
CASSLSGTSNTEDFF
TGTGCCAGCAGCTTGAGCGGGACGTCGAACACTGAAGATTTCTTT
>-|TRBJ2-3|-|TRBV4-2
CASSQIGQSTDTQYF
TGTGCCAGCAGCCAAATAGGACAGAGCACAGATACGCAGTATTTT
>-|TRBJ1-3|-|TRBV6-1
CASIIRSGNTIYF
TGTGCCAGCATTATCCGCTCTGGAAACACCATATATTTT
>-|TRBJ1-4|TRBD1|TRBV5-4
CASSSRQGVGEKLFF
TGTGCCAGCAGCTCCCGACAGGGAGTTGGTGAAAAACTGTTTTTT
>-|TRBJ1-3|-|TRBV6-5
CASRSTLHTIYF
TGTGCCAGCAGATCTACTCTCCACACCATATATTTT
>-|TRBJ2-3|-|TRBV18
CASSPLSRADTQYF
TGTGCCAGCTCACCACTGAGCAGGGCAGATACGCAGTATTTT
>-|TRBJ2-7|-|TRBV6-5
CASSYVRPRSPNEQYF
TGTGCCAGCAGTTACGTTAGGCCGAGGTCCCCGAACGAGCAGTACTTC
>-|TRBJ2-3|-|TRBV28
CASSPPSQLTDTQYF
TGTGCCAGCAGTCCCCCCTCGCAACTCACAGATACGCAGTATTTT
>-|TRBJ2-5|-|TRBV4-1
CASSQAGAWETQYF
TGCGCCAGCAGCCAGGCAGGGGCTTGGGAGACCCAGTACTTC